This T cell receptor beta chain was sequenced during a study of blood T cell repertoires in COVID-19. Study-level background: The origin of the acute and convalescent COVID-19 samples was the United States, Italy and Spain.

Original data processing: Estimation of nucleated cell counts relied on the amplification of reference gene primers. Sequenced by immunoSEQ multiplex PCR; TCRdb stores in-frame clones only, minus some. V and J calls plus clone size are reproduced from that table; the DNA served to infer D and trimming. The table records 250,000 to 300,000 clones, under 90% of them present only once. The sample holds one count of this clone. The sequence came from a woman aged 60-75 years with active or convalescent COVID-19. Sequenced: peripheral blood.

For the CDR3, the DNA is TGTGCCAGTAATGGGGCTAGCAATCAGCCCCAGCATTTT. Protein product: CASNGASNQPQHF. J is TRBJ1-5 and V is TRBV19; possibly TRBD1 for D (5 bases). CDR1 LNHDA and CDR2 SQIVND come from the germline V gene (reference sequence). Trimming removed 7 bases from V and 0 bases from J, with 7 bases in between. This CDR3 contains 13 residues.